This is a list of T cell receptor beta chains from one sample in a study of blood T cell repertoires in COVID-19. The data were produced by immunoSEQ multiplex PCR, yet TCRdb's version contains in-frame clones alone and is incomplete. The sample yields about 82,000 clones, around 89% seen once. Sequencing was done on a sample of PBMCs or T cells enriched from blood (not recorded which). The origin of the receptors is a woman between 50 and 59 years old with acute COVID-19. The CDR3 runs from the conserved cysteine through the conserved F or W. D genes are given only for firm matches. Size is stated for part of the rows, as once, few or many counts, or as a class when the clone is expanded.

J gene	D gene	V gene	clone size	CDR3 protein	CDR3 DNA
TRBJ2-1	TRBD2	TRBV24-1	.	CATSDLRGLAGDNEQFF	TGTGCCACCAGTGATTTGCGGGGACTAGCGGGAGATAATGAGCAGTTCTTC
TRBJ2-2	TRBD1	TRBV5-4	.	CASSLPLLQGASGELFF	TGTGCCAGCAGCTTACCTCTTTTACAGGGGGCAAGCGGGGAGCTGTTTTTT
TRBJ2-3	TRBD2	TRBV4-3	.	CASSQVQLAGADTQYF	TGCGCCAGCAGCCAAGTTCAGCTAGCGGGTGCAGATACGCAGTATTTT
TRBJ2-2	TRBD1	TRBV29-1	.	CSVVPGQGNTGELFF	TGCAGCGTTGTTCCGGGACAGGGAAACACCGGGGAGCTGTTTTTT
TRBJ1-2	.	TRBV30	once	CAWTKLRGSYGYTF	TGTGCCTGGACTAAACTAAGGGGTTCCTATGGCTACACCTTC
TRBJ2-3	.	TRBV5-1	.	CASSLRPSVSTDTQYF	TGCGCCAGCAGCTTGAGGCCTAGCGTAAGCACAGATACGCAGTATTTT
TRBJ2-2	.	TRBV11-3	few	CASSLAYEANTGELFF	TGTGCCAGCAGCCTAGCCTATGAGGCGAACACCGGGGAGCTGTTTTTT
TRBJ1-4	TRBD1	TRBV30	.	CAWGQGRLNEKLFF	TGTGCCTGGGGACAGGGGCGTCTTAATGAAAAACTGTTTTTT
TRBJ2-5	.	TRBV19	.	CASSIISGSVQETQYF	TGTGCCAGTAGTATAATATCCGGGTCGGTCCAAGAGACCCAGTACTTC
TRBJ2-2	.	TRBV30	.	CAWSVRLAGELFF	TGTGCCTGGAGTGTACGGTTAGCCGGGGAGCTGTTTTTT
TRBJ1-4	.	TRBV2	.	CASNTLGATNEKLFF	TGTGCCAGCAACACACTCGGAGCAACTAATGAAAAACTGTTTTTT
TRBJ1-2	.	TRBV19	.	CASSLSGRGGYTF	TGTGCCAGTAGTTTATCCGGGAGAGGAGGCTACACCTTC
TRBJ2-7	.	TRBV6-5	few	CASTPSSYEQYF	TGTGCCAGCACCCCGAGCTCCTACGAGCAGTACTTC
TRBJ2-1	TRBD2	TRBV28	.	CASLAGGLNEQFF	TGTGCCAGCCTAGCGGGAGGTCTCAATGAGCAGTTCTTC
TRBJ2-5	TRBD2	TRBV19	.	CASSTLAGVETQYF	TGTGCCAGTAGTACACTAGCGGGAGTAGAGACCCAGTACTTC
TRBJ1-1	.	TRBV5-1	.	CASSFGGVNTEAFF	TGCGCCAGCAGCTTTGGAGGGGTGAACACTGAAGCTTTCTTT
TRBJ1-2	.	TRBV20-1	.	CSASQGLTYGYTF	TGCAGTGCTAGTCAGGGATTGACCTATGGCTACACCTTC
TRBJ2-2	.	TRBV24-1	few	CATSDRTVPTGELFF	TGTGCCACCAGTGACCGGACAGTACCCACCGGGGAGCTGTTTTTT
TRBJ2-2	TRBD2	TRBV13	.	CASSLRTSGSTGELFF	TGTGCCAGCAGCCTCCGGACTAGCGGGAGTACCGGGGAGCTGTTTTTT
TRBJ2-7	TRBD2	TRBV6-5	few	CASSYSGSGSGYEQYF	TGTGCCAGCAGTTACTCTGGTAGCGGGAGCGGCTACGAGCAGTACTTC
TRBJ1-1	TRBD1	TRBV4-1	.	CASSPVRQGNTEAFF	TGCGCCAGCAGCCCCGTCCGACAGGGGAACACTGAAGCTTTCTTT
TRBJ2-7	.	TRBV7-9	.	CASSLDNEQYF	TGTGCCAGCAGCTTAGATAACGAGCAGTACTTC
TRBJ1-2	.	TRBV11-2	.	CASSIAGGGPPSSGYTF	TGTGCCAGCAGTATAGCGGGAGGAGGGCCCCCTTCGAGTGGCTACACCTTC
TRBJ2-7	.	TRBV7-2	.	CASSLARSYSYEQYF	TGTGCCAGCAGCTTAGCACGGAGCTACTCCTACGAGCAGTACTTC
TRBJ2-7	TRBD2	TRBV4-1	.	CASSEGLAADIGTYEQYF	TGCGCCAGCAGCGAGGGACTAGCGGCCGATATTGGAACCTACGAGCAGTACTTC
TRBJ2-3	TRBD2	TRBV10-1	once	CASSESSGNTDTQYF	TGCGCCAGCAGTGAGTCTAGCGGGAATACAGATACGCAGTATTTT
TRBJ1-4	TRBD1	TRBV11-3	.	CASSSSFGTGINEKLFF	TGTGCCAGCAGCTCCTCCTTCGGGACAGGGATTAATGAAAAACTGTTTTTT
TRBJ2-5	.	TRBV3-1/TRBV3-2	.	CASSQGGFQETQYF	TGTGCCAGCAGCCAAGGGGGCTTCCAAGAGACCCAGTACTTC
TRBJ2-5	TRBD2	TRBV19	.	CASSLRLADPTTQYF	TGTGCCAGTAGCCTTAGACTAGCGGACCCAACAACCCAGTACTTC
TRBJ1-2	TRBD1	TRBV18	.	CASSPQEDRVNGYTF	TGTGCCAGCTCACCGCAGGAGGACAGGGTGAATGGCTACACCTTC
TRBJ1-5	TRBD1	TRBV28	.	CASLDRGYQPQHF	TGTGCCAGCCTAGACAGGGGCTACCAGCCCCAGCATTTT
TRBJ2-5	TRBD1	TRBV7-2	.	CASSQGPGTGVETQYF	TGTGCCAGCAGCCAGGGACCCGGGACAGGGGTGGAGACCCAGTACTTC
TRBJ1-5	.	TRBV10-3	.	CAISESIQVGGQPQHF	TGTGCCATCAGTGAGTCGATTCAAGTAGGAGGTCAGCCCCAGCATTTT